This T cell receptor (beta chain) appears in the sequencing data of a study of blood T cell repertoires in COVID-19. Study-wide background: PBMCs, B-cell-depleted T cells, or T cells were the source of the cDNA or gDNA that made up the material.

The germline V gene encodes CDR1 SEHNR and CDR2 FQNEAQ (reference sequence). Trimming took off 1 base at V and 0 bases at J, with 16 bases between the two ends. The CDR3 runs 18 residues. The repertoire was sequenced with immunoSEQ multiplex PCR; TCRdb's copy has only in-frame clones and lacks some. The table records 270,000 or so clones, roughly nine tenths of them present only once. The sequence was collected from a woman aged 30 to 39 with COVID-19, enrolled during active disease. The rearrangement uses TRBV7-9 and TRBJ1-3; D remains ambiguous. Input material: peripheral blood. The CDR3 region has the DNA TGTGCCAGCAGCTTAGGATCTTGGGCGGGCCCCTCTGGAAACACCATATATTTT. Translating it yields CASSLGSWAGPSGNTIYF. The full variable domain, its missing parts supplied by reference TRBV7-9 and TRBJ1-3, is DTGVSQNPRHKITKRGQNVTFRCDPISEHNRLYWYRQTLGQGPEFLTYFQNEAQLEKSRLLSDRFSAERPKGSFSTLEIQRTEQGDSAMYLCASSLGSWAGPSGNTIYFGEGSWLTVV.